The present entry profiles one T cell receptor (beta chain) with its context. This sample is drawn from a study of blood T cell repertoires in COVID-19. This table comes from immunoSEQ multiplex PCR, and its TCRdb copy is limited to in-frame clones, with some not included. The sample records about 140,000 clones, roughly 76% being singletons. Per the germline V gene, CDR1 is SGHRS and CDR2 is YFSETQ. The CDR3 consists of 17 residues. V shed 3 bases and J shed 8 bases, with 24 bases lying between them. The receptor was isolated from a man at least 80 years old with acute or convalescent COVID-19. The sequenced sample consisted of peripheral blood. The V gene is TRBV5-1, the J gene TRBJ2-4; D might be TRBD2 (7 bases). The DNA of the CDR3 is TGCGCCAGCAGCTCCGGACTAGGGGGAAGGGCTTTAGACATTCAGTACTTC. Translation: CASSSGLGGRALDIQYF.